This T cell receptor (beta chain) derives from a study of siplizumab effects on memory and regulatory T cells. Study results and limitations: The diversity of naive T cells seemed greater than that of memory cells, and their alloresponse contribution seemed major. No assignable naive or memory phenotype existed for roughly 75-97% of proliferating CD4+ or CD8+ clones.

V gave up 6 bases and J gave up 4 bases, with 16 bases separating them. The length of the CDR3 is 15 residues. Germline CDR1 reads ENHRY; CDR2 reads SYGVKD. TCRdb's table, derived via immunoSEQ multiplex PCR, lists solely in-frame clones and lacks some. The sample holds 90,000 to 110,000 clones, about 92% seen once. A note on this clone: Its cognate antigen is unknown.

Sequencing input: Tregs sorted from blood. The TCR comes from a human donor in good health. The rearrangement uses TRBV10-3 and TRBJ1-3, with a weak D call TRBD1 (5 bases). CDR3 protein: CAIRNPGGNGNTIYF. CDR3 DNA: TGTGCCATCAGGAACCCCGGGGGAAACGGAAACACCATATATTTT.